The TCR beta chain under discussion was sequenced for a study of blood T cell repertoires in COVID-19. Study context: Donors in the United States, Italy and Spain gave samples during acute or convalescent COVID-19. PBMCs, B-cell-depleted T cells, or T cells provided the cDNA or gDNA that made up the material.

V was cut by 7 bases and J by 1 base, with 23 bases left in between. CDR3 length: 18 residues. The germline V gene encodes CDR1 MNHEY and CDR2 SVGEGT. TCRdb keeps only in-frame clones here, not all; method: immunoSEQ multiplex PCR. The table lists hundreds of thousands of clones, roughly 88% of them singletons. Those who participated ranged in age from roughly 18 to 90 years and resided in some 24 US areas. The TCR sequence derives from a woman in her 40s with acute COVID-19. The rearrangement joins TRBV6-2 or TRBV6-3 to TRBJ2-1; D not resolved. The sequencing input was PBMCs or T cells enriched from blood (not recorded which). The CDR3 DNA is TGTGCCAGCAACCCATTTCCCCGACTGCCCCCGTCCTACAATGAGCAGTTCTTC. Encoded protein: CASNPFPRLPPSYNEQFF.